This T cell receptor beta chain was identified in a study of OX40 agonist ivuxolimab in advanced cancers. V was clipped by 10 bases and J by 1 base; unmatched bases: 9. This CDR3 region has 15 residues. Germline-derived CDR1 and CDR2 are MDHEN and SYDVKM. Libraries were prepared by immunoSEQ multiplex PCR; TCRdb keeps only in-frame clonotypes and omits some of them. The sample contains tens of thousands of clones, about four fifths of which appear only once. The rearrangement uses TRBV28 and TRBJ2-2, with 7 bases aligning to TRBD2. The receptor's source is an adult with an advanced solid tumor such as melanoma, head and neck, liver or kidney cancer. This specimen consisted of CD4+ or CD8+ T cells sorted from blood, obtained in a trial of the OX40 agonist ivuxolimab. CDR3 sequence: CATLRGGQNTGELFF. Here the CDR3 DNA reads TGTGCCACTCTACGCGGGGGTCAGAACACCGGGGAGCTGTTTTTT.